The T cell receptor (beta chain) under discussion was sequenced for a study of response to subunit inactivated influenza vaccine. Germline values: CDR1 ENHRY, CDR2 SYGVKD. Trimming cost V 0 bases and J 3 bases; bases outside gene matches: 2. CDR3 size: 14 residues. TCRdb independently ran MiXCR on the RT-PCR reads; one entry per CDR3 protein. The sample gives around 200,000 distinct CDR3 sequences, about a tenth of which show up once; roughly 10% is in the top ten. In its sample, this clonotype was seen a few times. Its antigen is as yet unknown. Study findings and constraints: A suggestion made by the authors is that each seasonal influenza vaccination recruits few new T cells.

The sample was non-naive T cells sorted from PBMCs, taken on the day of vaccination. The genes are TRBV10-3 and TRBJ2-7; 7 bases are shared with TRBD1. The receptor comes from a man in his fifties or sixties who received an inactivated influenza vaccine. The CDR3 DNA follows: TGTGCCATCAGTGAGTCGGGACAGATCTACGAGCAGTACTTC. It is translated as CAISESGQIYEQYF.